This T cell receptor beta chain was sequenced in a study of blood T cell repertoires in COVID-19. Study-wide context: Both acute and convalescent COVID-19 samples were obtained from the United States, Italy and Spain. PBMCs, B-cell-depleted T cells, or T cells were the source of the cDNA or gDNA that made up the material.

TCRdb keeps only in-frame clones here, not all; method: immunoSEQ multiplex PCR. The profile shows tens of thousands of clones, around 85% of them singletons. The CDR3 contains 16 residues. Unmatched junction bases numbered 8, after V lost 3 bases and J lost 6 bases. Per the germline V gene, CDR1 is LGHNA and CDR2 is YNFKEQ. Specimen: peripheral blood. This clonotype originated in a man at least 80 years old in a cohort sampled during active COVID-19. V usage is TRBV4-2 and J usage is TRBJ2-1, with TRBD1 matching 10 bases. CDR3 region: CASSHVRDRGGNEQFF. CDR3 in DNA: TGTGCCAGCAGCCACGTCCGGGACAGGGGTGGCAATGAGCAGTTCTTC.